The 13 T cell receptor beta chains given below trace back to one sample, sequenced in a study of cytomegalovirus exposure and HLA in healthy donors. With 60 Vbeta and 13 Jbeta primers, the PCR was carried out. Here immunoSEQ multiplex PCR was the method, and the copy in TCRdb shows in-frame clones only, minus some. The sample consists of 100,000 to 150,000 clones, around 72% of them appearing once. Input material: PBMCs. The receptors were gathered from a woman between 40 and 55 years old in good health and CMV-seronegative.

This chain uses TRBV27 with TRBJ2-5; no clear D. Germline lookup yields CDR1 MNHEY and CDR2 SMNVEV (reference sequence). The CDR3 loop spans 13 amino acids. The V end lost 0 bases, the J end lost 5 bases, and 7 bases lay between the germline ends. CDR3 region: CASSLSLDETQYF. DNA of the CDR3: TGTGCCAGCAGTTTATCGTTAGATGAGACCCAGTACTTC.

The rearrangement joins TRBV11-1 to TRBJ2-7; a weak D match, TRBD1 (5 bases). In germline, CDR1 is SGHAT, CDR2 FQDESV (reference sequence). This CDR3 comprises 15 residues. V lost 1 base and J lost 7, with 17 bases in between. The CDR3 sequence is CASSLGIAGHGEQYF. The CDR3 nucleotides are TGTGCCAGCAGCTTAGGCATAGCCGGACATGGAGAGCAGTACTTC.

The CDR3: CASSAAGLAQSSYNEQFF. CDR3 DNA: TGTGCCAGCAGCGCCGCCGGACTAGCACAGAGCTCCTACAATGAGCAGTTCTTC. The chain employs TRBV9 and TRBJ2-1; 8 bases are a match to TRBD2. CDR3 length equals 18 residues. Germline CDR1 is SGDLS and CDR2 is YYNGEE. V was pared by 3 bases and J by 0 bases, with 11 bases of the junction left unmatched.

The chain joins TRBV4-2 to TRBJ1-6; D is unclear. Between the trimmed V and J ends, which lost 0 bases and 0 bases, there was a span of 12 bases. CDR1 is LGHNA and CDR2 is YNFKEQ in the germline V gene. The CDR3 is 18 amino acids. The CDR3 coding sequence is TGTGCCAGCAGCCAAGATCAGGACGGGAGCTCCTATAATTCACCCCTCCACTTT. Translation: CASSQDQDGSSYNSPLHF.

This rearrangement joins TRBV4-2 to TRBJ2-1; TRBD2 is a possible D gene (6 bases). Trimming removed 5 bases from V and 8 bases from J, with 13 bases in between. CDR3 length: 13 amino acids. CDR1 and CDR2 (germline): LGHNA, YNFKEQ. CDR3 DNA sequence: TGTGCCAGCAGCAAAGCGTGGGAGGATGAGCAGTTCTTC. The encoded protein is CASSKAWEDEQFF.

V gene TRBV29-1 combines with J gene TRBJ2-2, with D possibly TRBD2 on 5 matching bases. Trimming stripped 7 bases from V and 6 bases from J, with 12 bases between. Per germline, CDR1 SQVTM and CDR2 ANQGSEA. This CDR3 comprises 12 residues. In DNA form, the CDR3 reads TGCAGCGCCGAGGGTTATCCCGGGGAGCTGTTTTTT. It codes for CSAEGYPGELFF.

V gene TRBV28 combines with J gene TRBJ1-6; D is perhaps TRBD1 (5 bases). Per germline, CDR1 MDHEN and CDR2 SYDVKM. The CDR3 length is 15 residues. Trimming stripped 9 bases from V and 8 bases from J, with 20 bases between. CDR3 region: CASSLGGDLYSPLHF. In DNA form, the CDR3 reads TGTGCCAGTTCGCTGGGGGGGGACCTGTATTCACCCCTCCACTTT.

DNA for the CDR3: TGTGCCAGCAGCTTAGGGACTAGCGGTTTCACAGATACGCAGTATTTT. It encodes CASSLGTSGFTDTQYF. The chain uses TRBV7-9 and TRBJ2-3; 10 positions agree with TRBD2. CDR1 is SEHNR and CDR2 is FQNEAQ in the germline V gene (reference sequence). Trimming took 1 base from V and 2 from J; bases not matched to a gene: 3. There are 16 residues in the CDR3. Looking up the rest from reference TRBV7-9 and TRBJ2-3 gives the full variable domain: DTGVSQNPRHKITKRGQNVTFRCDPISEHNRLYWYRQTLGQGPEFLTYFQNEAQLEKSRLLSDRFSAERPKGSFSTLEIQRTEQGDSAMYLCASSLGTSGFTDTQYFGPGTRLTVL.

The sample holds one count of this clone. V usage is TRBV6-5 and J usage is TRBJ1-1, with TRBD1 as a possible D gene (6 bases). V was cut by 5 bases and J by 2 bases, with 12 bases left in between. This CDR3 comprises 14 residues. Looked up from germline, CDR1 is MNHEY and CDR2 is SVGAGI. This CDR3 is CASSGIQGNTEAFF. For the CDR3, the DNA is TGTGCCAGCAGTGGGATACAGGGTAACACTGAAGCTTTCTTT.

The rearrangement links TRBV5-4 to TRBJ1-4; TRBD1 is a possible D gene (5 bases). This CDR3 is built from 14 residues. CDR1 is SGHNT and CDR2 is YYREEE in the germline V gene (reference sequence). V dropped 4 bases and J dropped 8 bases, with 15 bases sitting between them. CDR3 DNA sequence: TGTGCCAGCAGCAGGGGTACTCATGGAGAAAAACTGTTTTTT. Residues: CASSRGTHGEKLFF.

This chain joins TRBV2 and TRBJ1-5; D is possibly TRBD1 (6 bases). The CDR3 is 14 residues long. Per germline, CDR1 SNHLY and CDR2 FYNNEI. Trimming cost V 6 bases and J 7 bases, with 16 bases left between them. The DNA of the CDR3 is TGTGCCAGCAGGAATTTCAGGGGTGAGCAGCCCCAGCATTTT. Residues: CASRNFRGEQPQHF.

This clone appeared once. The chain carries TRBV20-1 and TRBJ1-1; a weak D match, TRBD1 (6 bases). Germline-derived CDR1 and CDR2 are DFQATT and SNEGSKA (reference sequence). There are 11 residues in the CDR3. V was trimmed by 6 bases and J by 4 bases, leaving 9 bases between them. CDR3: CSADRRTEAFF. Written as DNA, the CDR3 is TGCAGTGCCGACAGGCGCACTGAAGCTTTCTTT.

This chain links TRBV7-6 with TRBJ1-5; D not resolved. This CDR3 contains 13 residues. The ends were cut back, 5 bases at V and 7 bases at J, with 12 bases in the middle. Germline V gene data show CDR1 as SGHVS and CDR2 as FNYEAQ. The CDR3 nucleotides read TGTGCCAGCAGCCGAGGTGAGGGACAGCCCCAGCATTTT. Its protein is CASSRGEGQPQHF.